This T cell receptor (beta chain) was identified in a study of OX40 agonist ivuxolimab in advanced cancers. General study points: The CD4+ and CD8+ T cells in the blood had expanded clonally by week 6 at 0.1 to 3.0 mg/kg.

The CDR3 runs to 14 residues. Per the germline V gene, CDR1 is KGHSH and CDR2 is LQKENI. The junction had 3 bases not matched to a gene; V was cut back by 2 bases and J by 7 bases. Data came from immunoSEQ multiplex PCR; TCRdb stores just in-frame clones and leaves some out. This table holds 40,000 to 50,000 clones, more than 75% found once. Remarks on this clone: Its antigen is not identified.

The sequence was collected from an adult with an advanced solid tumor such as melanoma, head and neck, liver or kidney cancer. The V and J genes are TRBV18 and TRBJ1-4, with 8 bases identical to TRBD1. Here the sequenced sample was CD4+ or CD8+ T cells sorted from blood, taken in a trial of the OX40 agonist ivuxolimab. This CDR3 reads CASSPDRGGEKLFF. In DNA, the CDR3 is TGTGCCAGCTCACCAGACAGGGGTGGTGAAAAACTGTTTTTT.